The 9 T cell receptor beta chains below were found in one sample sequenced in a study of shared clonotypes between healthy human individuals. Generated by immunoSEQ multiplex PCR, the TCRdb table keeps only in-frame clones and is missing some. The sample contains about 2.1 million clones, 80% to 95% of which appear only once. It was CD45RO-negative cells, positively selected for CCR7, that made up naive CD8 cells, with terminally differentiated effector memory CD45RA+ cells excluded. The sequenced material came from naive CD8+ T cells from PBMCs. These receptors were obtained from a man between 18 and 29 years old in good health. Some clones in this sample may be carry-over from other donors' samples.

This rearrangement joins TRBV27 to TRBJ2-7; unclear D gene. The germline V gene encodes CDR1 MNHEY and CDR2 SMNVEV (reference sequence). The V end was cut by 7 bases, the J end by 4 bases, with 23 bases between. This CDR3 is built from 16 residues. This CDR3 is CASNSRPPVGLYEQYF. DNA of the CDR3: TGTGCCAGCAACTCTAGGCCGCCGGTGGGCCTTTACGAGCAGTACTTC.

The CDR3 spells CASSVGDTYQPQHF. In DNA form, the CDR3 reads TGTGCCAGCAGCGTAGGGGACACTTATCAGCCCCAGCATTTT. The chain uses TRBV9 and TRBJ1-5; tentatively, D is TRBD1 (6 bases). This CDR3 contains 14 residues. V dropped 0 bases and J dropped 5 bases, with 9 bases sitting between them. Per the germline V gene, CDR1 is SGDLS and CDR2 is YYNGEE.

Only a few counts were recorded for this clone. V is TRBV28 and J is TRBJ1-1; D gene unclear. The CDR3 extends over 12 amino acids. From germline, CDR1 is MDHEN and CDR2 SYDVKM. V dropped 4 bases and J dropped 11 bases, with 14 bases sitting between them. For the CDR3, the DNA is TGTGCCAGCAGTTGGAGCATTGGTAAGGCTTTCTTT. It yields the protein CASSWSIGKAFF.

Here the CDR3 reads CASSFAVFRGTDTQYF. As DNA, the CDR3 is TGTGCCAGCTCGTTTGCAGTATTTCGGGGCACAGATACGCAGTATTTT. The chain is built from TRBV27 and TRBJ2-3; D is undetermined. The CDR3 consists of 16 residues. The germline V gene has CDR1 MNHEY and CDR2 SMNVEV (reference sequence). V dropped 8 bases and J dropped 1 base, with 19 bases sitting between them.

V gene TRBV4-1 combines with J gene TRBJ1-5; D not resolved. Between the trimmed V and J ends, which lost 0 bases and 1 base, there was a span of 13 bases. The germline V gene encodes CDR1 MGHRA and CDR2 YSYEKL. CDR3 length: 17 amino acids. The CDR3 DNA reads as TGCGCCAGCAGCCAAGATTCGGCACAAATAAGCAATCAGCCCCAGCATTTT. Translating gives CASSQDSAQISNQPQHF.

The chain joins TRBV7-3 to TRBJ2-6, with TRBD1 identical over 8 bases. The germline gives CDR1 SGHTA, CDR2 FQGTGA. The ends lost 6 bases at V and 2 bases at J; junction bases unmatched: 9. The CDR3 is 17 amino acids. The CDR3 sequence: CASRVGQVRAGANVLTF. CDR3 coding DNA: TGTGCCAGCAGGGTGGGACAGGTAAGGGCTGGGGCCAACGTCCTGACTTTC.

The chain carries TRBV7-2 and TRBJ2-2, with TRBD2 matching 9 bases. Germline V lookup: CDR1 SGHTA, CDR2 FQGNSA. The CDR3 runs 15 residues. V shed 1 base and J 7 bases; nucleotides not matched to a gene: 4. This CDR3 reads CASSLGGRVHGELFF. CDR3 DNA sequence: TGTGCCAGCAGCTTAGGCGGGAGGGTCCACGGGGAGCTGTTTTTT.

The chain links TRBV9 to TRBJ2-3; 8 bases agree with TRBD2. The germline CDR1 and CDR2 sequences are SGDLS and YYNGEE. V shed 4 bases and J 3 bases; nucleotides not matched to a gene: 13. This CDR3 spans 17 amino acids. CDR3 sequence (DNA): TGTGCCAGCAGCTCAAATTTCGCCGGGACTAGAACAGATACGCAGTATTTT. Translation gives CASSSNFAGTRTDTQYF.

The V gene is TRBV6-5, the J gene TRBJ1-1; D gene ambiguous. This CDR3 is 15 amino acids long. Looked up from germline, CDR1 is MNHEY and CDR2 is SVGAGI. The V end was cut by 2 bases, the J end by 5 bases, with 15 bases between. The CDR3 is CASSYPGVGRTEAFF. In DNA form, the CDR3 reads TGTGCCAGCAGTTACCCCGGGGTAGGGCGGACTGAAGCTTTCTTT.